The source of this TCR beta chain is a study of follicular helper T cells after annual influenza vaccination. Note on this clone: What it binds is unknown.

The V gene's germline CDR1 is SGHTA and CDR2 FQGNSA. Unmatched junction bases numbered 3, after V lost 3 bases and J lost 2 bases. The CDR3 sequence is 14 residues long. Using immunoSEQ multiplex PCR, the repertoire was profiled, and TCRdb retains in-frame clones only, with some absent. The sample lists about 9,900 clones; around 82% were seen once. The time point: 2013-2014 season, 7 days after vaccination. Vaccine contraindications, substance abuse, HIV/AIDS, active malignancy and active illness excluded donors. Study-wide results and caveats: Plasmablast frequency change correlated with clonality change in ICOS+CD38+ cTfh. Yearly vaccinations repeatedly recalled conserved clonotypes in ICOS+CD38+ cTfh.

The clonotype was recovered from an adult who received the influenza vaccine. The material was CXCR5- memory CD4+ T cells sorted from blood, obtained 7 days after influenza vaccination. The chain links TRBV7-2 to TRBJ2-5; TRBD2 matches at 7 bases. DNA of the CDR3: TGTGCCAGCAGCTTGCTAGCGGCTCAAGAGACCCAGTACTTC. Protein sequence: CASSLLAAQETQYF.